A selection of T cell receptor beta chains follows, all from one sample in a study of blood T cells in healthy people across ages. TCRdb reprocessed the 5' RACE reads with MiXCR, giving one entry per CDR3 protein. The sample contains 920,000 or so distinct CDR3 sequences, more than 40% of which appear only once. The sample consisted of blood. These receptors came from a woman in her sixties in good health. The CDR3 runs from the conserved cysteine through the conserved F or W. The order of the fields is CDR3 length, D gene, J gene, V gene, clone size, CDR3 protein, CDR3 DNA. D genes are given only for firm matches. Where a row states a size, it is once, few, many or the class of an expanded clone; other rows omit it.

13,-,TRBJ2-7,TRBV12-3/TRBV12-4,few,CASRESEAYEQYF,TGTGCCAGCAGGGAGTCTGAGGCCTACGAGCAGTACTTC
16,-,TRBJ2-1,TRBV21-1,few,CASILDSVSSYNEQFF,TGTGCCAGCATCTTGGACTCCGTTAGCTCCTACAATGAGCAGTTCTTC
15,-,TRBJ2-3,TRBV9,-,CASSVQGGMTDTQYF,TGTGCCAGCAGCGTACAGGGCGGGATGACAGATACGCAGTATTTT
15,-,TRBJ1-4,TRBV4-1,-,CASSSQGTANEKLFF,TGCGCCAGCAGCAGCCAGGGTACGGCTAATGAAAAACTGTTTTTT
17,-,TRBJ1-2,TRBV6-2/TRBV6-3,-,CASSYLPGVGPNYGYTF,TGTGCCAGCAGTTACCTCCCGGGAGTAGGGCCTAACTATGGCTACACCTTC
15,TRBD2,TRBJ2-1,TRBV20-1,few,CSAPPLAGETNEQFF,TGCAGTGCTCCCCCCCTAGCGGGAGAAACCAATGAGCAGTTCTTC
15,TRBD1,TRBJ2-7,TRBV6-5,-,CASSYSADRVYEQYF,TGTGCCAGCAGTTACTCTGCGGACAGGGTCTACGAGCAGTACTTC
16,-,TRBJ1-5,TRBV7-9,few,CASSSPGHISNQPQHF,TGTGCCAGCAGCTCACCGGGACATATAAGCAATCAGCCCCAGCATTTT
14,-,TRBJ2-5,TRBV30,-,CAWRGDGWRKTQYF,TGTGCCTGGAGAGGGGACGGATGGAGGAAGACCCAGTACTTC
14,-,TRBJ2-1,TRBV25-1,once,CASRAQGTYNEQFF,TGTGCCAGCAGGGCCCAGGGAACCTACAATGAGCAGTTCTTC
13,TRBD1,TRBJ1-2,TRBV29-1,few,CSVGQGAEYGYTF,TGCAGCGTGGGACAGGGGGCGGAGTATGGCTACACCTTC
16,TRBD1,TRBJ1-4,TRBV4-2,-,CASSQVERGQDEKLFF,TGTGCCAGCAGCCAAGTTGAGAGGGGGCAAGATGAAAAACTGTTTTTT
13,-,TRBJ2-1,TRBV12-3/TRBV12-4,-,CASKAVTYNEQFF,TGTGCCAGCAAGGCGGTAACCTACAATGAGCAGTTCTTC
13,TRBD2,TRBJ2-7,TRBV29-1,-,CSATSGASYEQYF,TGCAGCGCAACTAGCGGAGCTTCCTACGAGCAGTACTTC
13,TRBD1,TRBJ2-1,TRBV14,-,CASRNRGFNEQFF,TGTGCCAGCCGAAACAGGGGATTCAATGAGCAGTTCTTC
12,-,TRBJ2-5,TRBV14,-,CASREGTREQYF,TGTGCCAGCCGAGAAGGCACCAGGGAGCAGTACTTC
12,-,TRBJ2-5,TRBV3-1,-,CASSQVPLAQYF,TGTGCCAGCAGCCAAGTTCCACTAGCCCAGTACTTC
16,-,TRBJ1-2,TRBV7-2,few,CASSLNPTVRARGYTF,TGTGCCAGCAGCCTCAACCCGACGGTTAGGGCGAGAGGCTACACCTTC
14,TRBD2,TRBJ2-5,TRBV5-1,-,CASSGGRALETQYF,TGCGCCAGCAGCGGCGGGAGGGCCCTGGAGACCCAGTACTTC
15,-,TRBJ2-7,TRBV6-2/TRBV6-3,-,CASTPRPPRPYEQYF,TGTGCCAGCACCCCGAGGCCACCAAGGCCATACGAGCAGTACTTC
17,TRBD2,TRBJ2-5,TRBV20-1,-,CSARDNWLAGFQETQYF,TGCAGTGCTAGAGATAATTGGCTAGCGGGATTCCAAGAGACCCAGTACTTC
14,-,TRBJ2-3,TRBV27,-,CASSFNRPTDTQYF,TGTGCCAGCAGTTTTAACCGGCCCACAGATACGCAGTATTTT
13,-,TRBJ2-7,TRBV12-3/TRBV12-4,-,CASSFLMYNEQYF,TGTGCCAGCAGTTTCCTAATGTACAATGAGCAGTACTTC
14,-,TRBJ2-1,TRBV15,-,CATSREGGYNEQFF,TGTGCCACCAGTAGGGAGGGGGGCTACAATGAGCAGTTCTTC
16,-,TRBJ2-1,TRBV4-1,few,CASSQFHPSSYNEQFF,TGCGCCAGCAGCCAATTCCACCCGAGCTCCTACAATGAGCAGTTCTTC
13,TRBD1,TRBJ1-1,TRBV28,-,CASSSVQGGRAFF,TGTGCCAGCAGCTCCGTGCAGGGGGGGCGGGCTTTCTTT
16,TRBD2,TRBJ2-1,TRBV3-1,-,CASSKKTSGFYNEQFF,TGTGCCAGCAGCAAGAAGACTAGCGGGTTTTACAATGAGCAGTTCTTC
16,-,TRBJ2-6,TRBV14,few,CASSHPGVSGANVLTF,TGTGCCAGCAGCCACCCCGGAGTCTCTGGGGCCAACGTCCTGACTTTC
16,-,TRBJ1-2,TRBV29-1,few,CSVEDRTAWGGHGYTF,TGCAGCGTTGAAGATCGGACGGCTTGGGGTGGCCATGGCTACACCTTC
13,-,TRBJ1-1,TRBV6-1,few,CASRTTGYTEAFF,TGTGCCAGCAGGACGACGGGGTACACTGAAGCTTTCTTT
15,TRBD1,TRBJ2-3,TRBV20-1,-,CSADAGQVITDTQYF,TGCAGTGCTGACGCGGGACAGGTGATCACAGATACGCAGTATTTT
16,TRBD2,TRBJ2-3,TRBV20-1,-,CSASRTSGDAGDTQYF,TGCAGTGCTTCTCGGACTAGCGGGGATGCGGGAGATACGCAGTATTTT
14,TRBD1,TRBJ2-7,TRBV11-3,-,CASSAGQGVGEQYF,TGTGCCAGCAGCGCGGGACAGGGGGTAGGCGAGCAGTACTTC
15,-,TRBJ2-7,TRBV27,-,CTSSSTRSLGYEQYF,TGTACCAGCAGTTCGACTAGATCATTAGGCTACGAGCAGTACTTC
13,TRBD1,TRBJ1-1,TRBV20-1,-,CSARDRGQVVAFF,TGCAGTGCTAGAGACCGCGGACAGGTTGTAGCTTTCTTT
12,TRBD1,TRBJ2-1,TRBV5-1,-,CASSPGTGQKFF,TGCGCCAGCAGCCCCGGGACAGGCCAGAAGTTCTTC
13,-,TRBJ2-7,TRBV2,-,CASSDQGKDEQYF,TGTGCCAGCAGTGATCAGGGGAAGGACGAGCAGTACTTC
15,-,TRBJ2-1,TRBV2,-,CASMLLGGSYNEQFF,TGTGCCAGCATGCTCCTAGGGGGATCCTACAATGAGCAGTTCTTC
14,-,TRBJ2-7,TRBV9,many,CASSASGVGYEQYF,TGTGCCAGCAGCGCCTCGGGGGTAGGATACGAGCAGTACTTC
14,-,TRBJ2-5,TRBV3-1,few,CASSQWSRVETQYF,TGTGCCAGCAGCCAATGGAGTCGGGTTGAGACCCAGTACTTC
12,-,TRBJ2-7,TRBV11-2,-,CASSGPSHEQYF,TGTGCCAGCAGCGGGCCGTCCCACGAGCAGTACTTC
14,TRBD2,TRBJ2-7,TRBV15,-,CATSRLRAGNEQYF,TGTGCCACCAGCAGACTTCGAGCGGGAAACGAGCAGTACTTC